Described below is a single T cell receptor beta chain sequence and its context. CDR3 length: 13 residues. Trimming left V 3 bases short and J 6 bases short, with 11 bases between. The germline V gene encodes CDR1 SGHTA and CDR2 FQGNSA. This record belongs to a study of T cell responses to AZD1222 COVID-19 vaccine. Clones were read by immunoSEQ multiplex PCR, and TCRdb kept only the in-frame ones, dropping some. The sample has tens of thousands of clones; about 81% are singletons. The chain recombines TRBV7-2 with TRBJ1-1, with D uncertain. This specimen consisted of peripheral blood, obtained 28 days after the second AZD1222 dose. The sequence was obtained from an adult who received the AZD1222 COVID-19 vaccine. This chain's CDR3 is CASSFFYGAEAFF. The CDR3 DNA reads as TGTGCCAGCAGCTTTTTCTACGGGGCTGAAGCTTTCTTT.